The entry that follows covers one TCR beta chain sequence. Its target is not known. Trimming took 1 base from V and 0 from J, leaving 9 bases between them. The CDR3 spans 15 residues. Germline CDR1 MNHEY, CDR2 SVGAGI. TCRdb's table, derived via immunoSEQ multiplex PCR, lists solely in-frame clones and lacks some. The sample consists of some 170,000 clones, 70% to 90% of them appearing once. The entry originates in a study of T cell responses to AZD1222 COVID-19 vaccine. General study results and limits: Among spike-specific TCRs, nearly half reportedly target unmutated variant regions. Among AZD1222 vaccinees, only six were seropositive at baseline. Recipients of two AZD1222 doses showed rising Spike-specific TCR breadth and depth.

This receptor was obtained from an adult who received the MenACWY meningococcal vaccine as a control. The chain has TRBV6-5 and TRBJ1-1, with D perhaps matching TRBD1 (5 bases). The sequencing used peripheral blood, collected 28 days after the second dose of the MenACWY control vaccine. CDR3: CASSYLGVLNTEAFF. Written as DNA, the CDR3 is TGTGCCAGCAGTTACTTAGGGGTGTTGAACACTGAAGCTTTCTTT.